A selection of T cell receptor beta chains follows, all from one sample in a study of shared clonotypes between healthy human individuals. Sequenced by immunoSEQ multiplex PCR; TCRdb stores in-frame clones only, minus some. Here the sample spans over a million clones, 65% to 80% being singletons. The material sequenced was memory CD4+ T cells sorted from blood. These receptors were taken from a man between 18 and 29 years old in good health. CDR3s leave out the opening cysteine and the closing phenylalanine or tryptophan. The size of a clone is reported for some rows only, either as once, few or many, or as a class for expanded clones.

clone size	V gene	CDR3 protein
.	TRBV18	ASSPRGPDTGELF
.	TRBV2	ASTRYGAGTNEKLF
.	TRBV11-2	ASSLLAGGQETQY
.	TRBV7-9	ASSLAGGSIGELF
.	TRBV5-1	ASSLQGLETQY
.	TRBV4-1	ASSQDGGRRNTIY
.	TRBV7-3	ASSPTSGANVLT
.	TRBV28	ATIGRTYNSPLH
.	TRBV27	ASSLRGGTYEQY
.	TRBV6-1	ASSKEQGVAYEQY
few	TRBV7-2	ASSRTGTNFINEQF
once	TRBV20-1	SVQGLEQY
.	TRBV28	ASVQGFRADTQY
.	TRBV10-1	ASSDRGSTEAF
.	TRBV30	AWGSGNYEQY
.	TRBV6-5	ASSPGLAGIYEQF
.	TRBV30	AWRDRVYNSPLH
.	TRBV2	ASSEDGLSLTGYT
.	TRBV5-1	ASSLRQDGSPLH
.	TRBV19	ASRDGYEKLF
.	TRBV11-3	ASSFGGGAYNEQF
.	TRBV2	ASRHYSTGELF
.	TRBV5-4	ASSRGLAGVLGTDTQY
.	TRBV27	ASSLRGGQKTQY
.	TRBV14	ASSQVEGPVSGTQY
once	TRBV7-8	ASRDRLSGNTIY
.	TRBV2	ASSDLEPQAF
.	TRBV11-3	ASSLETPYSTDTQY
many	TRBV27	ASSLTEHRPLRRANYGYT
.	TRBV6-5	ASSQREVSYEQY
once	TRBV6-1	ASSEWGSYEQY
.	TRBV11-3	ASSSGRGAGANVLT
.	TRBV5-1	ASSDPRGEAF
few	TRBV6-5	ASSRENNSPLH
.	TRBV7-2	ASSTGASGRGEKLF
.	TRBV6-1	ASSDLNEQY
.	TRBV6-5	ASNPGVGYEQY
.	TRBV27	ASRPLGSYEQY
.	TRBV28	ASSLTLPDNYGYT
.	TRBV6-6	ASSYSGTGDYEQY
.	TRBV5-3	ARTTIGTGAYEQY
few	TRBV15	ATSRDRGNGGELF
.	TRBV11-2	ASSGQGQGYT
.	TRBV28	ASSKSRLGSNEQF
.	TRBV19	ASVKNGGSSYNEQF
.	TRBV10-1	ASSERGGTGDNEQF
.	TRBV16	ASSQFQVGEQY
.	TRBV7-8	ASSRPGTFSAHEQY